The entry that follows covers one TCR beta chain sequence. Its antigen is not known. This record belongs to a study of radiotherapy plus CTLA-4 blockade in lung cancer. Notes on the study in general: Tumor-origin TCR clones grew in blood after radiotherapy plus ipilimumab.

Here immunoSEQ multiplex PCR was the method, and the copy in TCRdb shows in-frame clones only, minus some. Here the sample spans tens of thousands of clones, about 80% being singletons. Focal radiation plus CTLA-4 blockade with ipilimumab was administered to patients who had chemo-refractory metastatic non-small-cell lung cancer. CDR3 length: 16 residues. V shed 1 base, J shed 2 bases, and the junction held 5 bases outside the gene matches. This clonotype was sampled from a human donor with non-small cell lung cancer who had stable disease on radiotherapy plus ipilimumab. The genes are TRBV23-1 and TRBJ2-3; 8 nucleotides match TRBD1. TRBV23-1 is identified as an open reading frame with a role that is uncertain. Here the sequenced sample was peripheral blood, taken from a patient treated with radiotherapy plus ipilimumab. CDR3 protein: CASSQFSGQATDTQYF. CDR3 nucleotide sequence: TGCGCCAGCAGTCAATTCTCGGGACAGGCCACAGATACGCAGTATTTT.